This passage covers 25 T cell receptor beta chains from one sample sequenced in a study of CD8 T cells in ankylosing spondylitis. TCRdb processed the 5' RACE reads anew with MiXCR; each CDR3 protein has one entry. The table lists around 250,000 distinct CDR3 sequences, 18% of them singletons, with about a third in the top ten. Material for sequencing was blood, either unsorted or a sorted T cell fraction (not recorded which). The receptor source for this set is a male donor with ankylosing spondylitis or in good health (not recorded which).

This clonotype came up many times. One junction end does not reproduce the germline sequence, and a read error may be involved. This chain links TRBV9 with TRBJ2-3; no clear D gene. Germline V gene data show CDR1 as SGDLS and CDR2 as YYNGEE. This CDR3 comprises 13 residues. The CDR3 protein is CATSSVDKDTQYF. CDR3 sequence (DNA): TGTGCCACCAGCAGCGTAGATAAGGATACGCAGTATTTT.

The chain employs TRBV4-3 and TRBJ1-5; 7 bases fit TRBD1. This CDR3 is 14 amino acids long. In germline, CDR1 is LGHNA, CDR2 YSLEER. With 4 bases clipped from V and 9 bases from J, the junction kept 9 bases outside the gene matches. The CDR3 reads CASSPTGVEGPQHF. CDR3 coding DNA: TGCGCCAGCAGCCCCACAGGGGTGGAGGGGCCCCAGCATTTT.

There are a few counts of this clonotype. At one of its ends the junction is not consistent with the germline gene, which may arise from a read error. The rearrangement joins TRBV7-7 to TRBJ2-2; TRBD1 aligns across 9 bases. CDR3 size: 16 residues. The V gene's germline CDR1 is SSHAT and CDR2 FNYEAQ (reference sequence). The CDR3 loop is CASSLGTGYLAGELFF. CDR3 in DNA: TGTGCTAGCAGCTTAGGGACAGGGTATTTGGCCGGGGAGCTGTTTTTT.

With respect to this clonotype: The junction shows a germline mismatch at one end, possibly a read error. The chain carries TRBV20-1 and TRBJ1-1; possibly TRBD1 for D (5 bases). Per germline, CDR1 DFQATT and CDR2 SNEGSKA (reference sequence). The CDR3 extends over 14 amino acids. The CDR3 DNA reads TGCAGTGCTCAGATGGGATGGGGGAACACCGAAGCTTTCTTT. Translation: CSAQMGWGNTEAFF.

CDR3: CASRPPGLAGSMQYF. The CDR3 region has the DNA TGTGCCAGCAGACCGCCGGGACTAGCGGGAAGTATGCAGTACTTC. This chain joins TRBV12-3 or TRBV12-4 and TRBJ2-7, with TRBD2 matching over 13 bases. CDR3 length: 15 residues. J was trimmed by 9 bases and V by 6 bases; bases with no gene match: 11.

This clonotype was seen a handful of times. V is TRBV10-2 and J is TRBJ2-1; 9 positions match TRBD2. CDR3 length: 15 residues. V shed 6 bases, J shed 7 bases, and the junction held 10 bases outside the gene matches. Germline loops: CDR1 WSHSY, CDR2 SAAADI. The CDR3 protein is CASRVTGTSWNEQFF. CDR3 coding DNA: TGCGCCAGCAGAGTGACGGGGACTAGCTGGAATGAGCAGTTCTTC.

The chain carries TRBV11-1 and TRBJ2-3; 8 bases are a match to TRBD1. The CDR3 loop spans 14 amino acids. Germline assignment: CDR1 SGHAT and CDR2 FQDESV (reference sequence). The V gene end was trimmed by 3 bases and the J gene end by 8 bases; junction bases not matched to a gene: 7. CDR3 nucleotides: TGTGCCAGCAGCTTGGAACAGGGGGGCGTTACGCAGTATTTT. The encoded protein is CASSLEQGGVTQYF.

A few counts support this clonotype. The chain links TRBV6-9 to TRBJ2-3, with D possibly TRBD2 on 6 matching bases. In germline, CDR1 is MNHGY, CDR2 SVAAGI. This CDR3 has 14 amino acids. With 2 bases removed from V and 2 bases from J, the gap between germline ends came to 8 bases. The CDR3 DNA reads TGTGCCAGCAGTTATCGCGGGAACACAGATACGCAGTATTTT. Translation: CASSYRGNTDTQYF.

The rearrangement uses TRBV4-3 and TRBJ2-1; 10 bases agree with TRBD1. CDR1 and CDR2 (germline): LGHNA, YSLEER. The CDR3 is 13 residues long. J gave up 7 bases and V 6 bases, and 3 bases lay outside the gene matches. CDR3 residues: CASSGGQGNEQFF. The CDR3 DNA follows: TGCGCCAGCAGTGGGGGACAGGGGAATGAGCAGTTCTTC.

In nucleotides, the CDR3 is TGCGCCAGCAGTGGGACAGGGATCCACGAGCAGTACTTC. As protein: CASSGTGIHEQYF. This sequence joins TRBV5-1 and TRBJ2-7; 9 bases line up with TRBD1. The CDR3 totals 13 residues. Germline V CDR1 and CDR2: SGHRS, YFSETQ. After removal of 5 bases from V and 5 bases from J, the junction contained 5 bases not matched to a gene.

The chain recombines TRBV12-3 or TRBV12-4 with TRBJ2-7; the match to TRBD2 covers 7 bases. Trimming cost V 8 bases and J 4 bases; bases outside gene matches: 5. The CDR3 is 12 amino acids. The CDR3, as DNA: TGTGCCAGCGCGGGAGACCCGTACGAGCAGTACTTC. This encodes CASAGDPYEQYF.

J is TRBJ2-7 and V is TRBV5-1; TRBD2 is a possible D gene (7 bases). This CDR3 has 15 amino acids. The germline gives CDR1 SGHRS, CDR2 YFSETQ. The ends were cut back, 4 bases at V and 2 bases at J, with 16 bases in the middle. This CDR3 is CASSRVGGPPYEQYF. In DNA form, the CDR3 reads TGCGCCAGCAGCCGAGTCGGGGGGCCCCCCTACGAGCAGTACTTC. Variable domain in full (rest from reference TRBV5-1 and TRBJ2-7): KAGVTQTPRYLIKTRGQQVTLSCSPISGHRSVSWYQQTPGQGLQFLFEYFSETQRNKGNFPGRFSGRQFSNSRSEMNVSTLELGDSALYLCASSRVGGPPYEQYFGPGTRLTVT.

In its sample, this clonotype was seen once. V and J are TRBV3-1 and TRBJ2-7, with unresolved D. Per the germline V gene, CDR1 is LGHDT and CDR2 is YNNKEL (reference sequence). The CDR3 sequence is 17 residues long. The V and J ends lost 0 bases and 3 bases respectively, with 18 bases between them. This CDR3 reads CASSQDRNTQSYYEQYF. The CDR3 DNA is TGTGCCAGCAGCCAAGATAGGAACACACAATCTTACTACGAGCAGTACTTC.

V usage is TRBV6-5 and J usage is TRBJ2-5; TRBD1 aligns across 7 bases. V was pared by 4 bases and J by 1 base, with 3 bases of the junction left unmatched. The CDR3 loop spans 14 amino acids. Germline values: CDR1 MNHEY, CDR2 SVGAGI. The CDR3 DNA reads TGTGCCAGCAGTTCAGACAGGGTCCAAGAGACCCAGTACTTC. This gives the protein CASSSDRVQETQYF.

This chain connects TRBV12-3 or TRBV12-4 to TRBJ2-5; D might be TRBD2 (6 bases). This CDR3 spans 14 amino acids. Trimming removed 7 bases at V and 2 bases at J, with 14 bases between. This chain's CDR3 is CASTSGVEQETQYF. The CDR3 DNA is TGTGCCAGCACGTCGGGAGTGGAACAAGAGACCCAGTACTTC.

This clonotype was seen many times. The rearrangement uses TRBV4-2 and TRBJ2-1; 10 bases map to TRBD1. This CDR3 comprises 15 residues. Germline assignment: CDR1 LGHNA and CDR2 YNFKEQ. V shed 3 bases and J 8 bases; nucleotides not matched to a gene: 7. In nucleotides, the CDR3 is TGTGCCAGCAGCCACCCCGGACAGGGGGTCGATGAGCAGTTCTTC. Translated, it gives CASSHPGQGVDEQFF.

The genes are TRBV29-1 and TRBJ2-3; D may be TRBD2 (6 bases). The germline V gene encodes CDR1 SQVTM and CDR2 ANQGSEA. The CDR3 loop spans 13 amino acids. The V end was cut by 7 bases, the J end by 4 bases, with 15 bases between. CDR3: CSAWPGAPDTQYF. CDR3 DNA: TGCAGCGCCTGGCCGGGAGCTCCAGATACGCAGTATTTT.

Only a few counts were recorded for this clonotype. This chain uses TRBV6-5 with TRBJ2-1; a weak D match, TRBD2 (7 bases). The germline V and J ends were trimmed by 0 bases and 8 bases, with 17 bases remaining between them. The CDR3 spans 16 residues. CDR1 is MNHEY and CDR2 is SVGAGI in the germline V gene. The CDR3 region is CASSYSRGLGTDEQFF. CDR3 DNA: TGTGCCAGCAGTTACTCGCGGGGGCTGGGTACGGATGAGCAGTTCTTC.

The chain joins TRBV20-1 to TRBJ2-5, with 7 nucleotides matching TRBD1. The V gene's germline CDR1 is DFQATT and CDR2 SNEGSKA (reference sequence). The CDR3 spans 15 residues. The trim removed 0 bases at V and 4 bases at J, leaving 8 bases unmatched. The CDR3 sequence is CSARDRGTARETQYF. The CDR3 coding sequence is TGCAGTGCTAGAGATCGTGGGACAGCCCGAGAGACCCAGTACTTC.

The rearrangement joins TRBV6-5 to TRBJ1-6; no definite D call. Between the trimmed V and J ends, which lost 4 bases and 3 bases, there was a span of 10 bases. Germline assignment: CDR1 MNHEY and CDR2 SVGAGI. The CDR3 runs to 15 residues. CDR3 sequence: CASSSRHHYNSPLHF. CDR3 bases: TGTGCCAGCAGTTCCCGACACCACTATAATTCACCCCTCCACTTT.

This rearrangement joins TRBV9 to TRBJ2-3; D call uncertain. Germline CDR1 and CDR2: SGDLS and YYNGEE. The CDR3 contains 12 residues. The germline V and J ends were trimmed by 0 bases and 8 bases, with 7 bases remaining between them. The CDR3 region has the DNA TGTGCCAGCAGCGTAGATTCCGGTACGCAGTATTTT. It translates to CASSVDSGTQYF.

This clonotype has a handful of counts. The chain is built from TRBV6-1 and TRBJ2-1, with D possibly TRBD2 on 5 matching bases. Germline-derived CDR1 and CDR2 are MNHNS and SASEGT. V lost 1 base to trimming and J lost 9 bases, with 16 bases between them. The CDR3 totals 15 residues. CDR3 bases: TGTGCCAGCAGTGAAGTTAGCGCATCCGGTTTTGAGCAGTTCTTC. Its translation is CASSEVSASGFEQFF.

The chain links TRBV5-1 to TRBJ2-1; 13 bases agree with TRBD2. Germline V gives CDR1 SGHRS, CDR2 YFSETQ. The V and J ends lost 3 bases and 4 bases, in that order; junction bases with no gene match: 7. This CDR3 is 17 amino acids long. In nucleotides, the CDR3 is TGCGCCAGCAGCTCCAGACTAGCGGGAGGACTTTACAATGAGCAGTTCTTC. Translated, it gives CASSSRLAGGLYNEQFF.

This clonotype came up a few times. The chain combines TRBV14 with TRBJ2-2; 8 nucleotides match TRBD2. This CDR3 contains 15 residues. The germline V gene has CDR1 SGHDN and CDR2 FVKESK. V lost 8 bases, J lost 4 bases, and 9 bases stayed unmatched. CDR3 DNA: TGTGCCAGCGGCACAGGACTAGCTGGCACCGGGGAGCTGTTTTTT. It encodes CASGTGLAGTGELFF.

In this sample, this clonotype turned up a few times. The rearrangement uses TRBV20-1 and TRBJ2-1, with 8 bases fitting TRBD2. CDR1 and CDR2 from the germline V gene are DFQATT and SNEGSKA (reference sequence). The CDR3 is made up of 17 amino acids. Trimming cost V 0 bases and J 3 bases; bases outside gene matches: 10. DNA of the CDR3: TGCAGTGCTAGAGACCCCGTGTTGAGCGGGGGCTACAATGAGCAGTTCTTC. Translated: CSARDPVLSGGYNEQFF.